This is a list of T cell receptor beta chains from one sample in a study of blood T cell repertoires in COVID-19. The method was immunoSEQ multiplex PCR; TCRdb's version includes in-frame clones alone and lacks a portion of them. The sample has 300,000 to 350,000 clones, 90% seen once. The specimen sequenced was peripheral blood. Receptors were obtained from a woman aged 40 to 49 with COVID-19, enrolled during active disease. Both conserved end residues are part of each CDR3.

>TRBV9|TRBJ2-7
CASSVRSGPLYEQYF
>TRBV27|TRBJ2-1
CASSVSQGALLYNEQFF
>TRBV6-6|TRBJ1-1
CASSYGLRTMNTEAFF
>TRBV9|TRBJ2-7
CASSVGLGAGGAYEQYF
>TRBV2|TRBJ1-4
CASTGGATNEKLFF
>TRBV27|TRBJ2-3
CASSPAHLDRVNVNNTDTQYF
>TRBV30|TRBJ1-3
CAWSVNRVAGNTIYF
>TRBV27|TRBJ1-5
CASSLKAGGFFQPQHF
>TRBV28|TRBJ2-1
CASSLEVLAGLNEQFF
>TRBV6-5|TRBJ1-5
CASSYHRGGDQPQHF
>TRBV9|TRBJ1-1
CASSAGDRVNTEAFF
>TRBV30|TRBJ1-2
CAWSAHFGSQRAGYTF
>TRBV25-1|TRBJ2-6
CASSEYGGTGANVLTF
>TRBV29-1|TRBJ2-1
CSVARDLRNEQFF
>TRBV6-5|TRBJ1-1
CASSYVTQGANTEAFF
>TRBV6-2/TRBV6-3|TRBJ2-1
CASSIYSSYNEQFF
>TRBV28|TRBJ1-3
CASSSSPLTVSGNTIYF
>TRBV5-4|TRBJ1-4
CASSFYRGTNEKLFF
>TRBV11-3|TRBJ1-1
CASSRGTVGTEAFF
>TRBV18|TRBJ1-3
CASSPYGQLRNTIYF
>TRBV18|TRBJ2-1
CASSPSGSFGEQFF
>TRBV6-6|TRBJ1-2
CASRLVTGTYGYTF
>TRBV6-2/TRBV6-3|TRBJ2-7
CASSYWTSGSSYEQYF
>TRBV24-1|TRBJ2-7
CATSERDTYEQYF
>TRBV24-1|TRBJ2-6
CATSDLGDGANVLTF
>TRBV9|TRBJ2-7
CASSVGLAGEEQYF
>TRBV5-6|TRBJ1-1
CASSFLSSMNTEAFF
>TRBV5-4|TRBJ1-2
CASSPGRGDYGYTF
>TRBV3-1/TRBV3-2|TRBJ1-4
CASSQLSGGGLNEKLFF
>TRBV7-3|TRBJ2-2
CASSMGLRNTGELFF
>TRBV5-1|TRBJ2-2
CASRLQEGLTGELFF
>TRBV5-6|TRBJ2-5
CASSSISPGEETQYF
>TRBV7-2|TRBJ1-2
CASSSDNLYYGYTF
>TRBV7-2|TRBJ2-5
CASSLGTPGGWETQYF
>TRBV28|TRBJ2-1
CASSTPGSYNEQFF
>TRBV19|TRBJ1-5
CASSPPQASNQPQHF